The rows below give T cell receptor beta chains drawn from one sample of a study of T-cell reconstitution after alpha-beta-depleted transplantation in children. TCRdb redid the calling of the PCR reads with MiXCR, one entry per CDR3 protein. Of about 900,000 distinct CDR3 sequences in the sample, about 29% were seen once. The source was PBMCs, mostly from graft donor cells, collected 360 days after TCRalphabeta/CD19-depleted stem cell transplant. These TCRs come from a boy in the first two years of life who had a stem cell transplant for SCID, so the T cells may come from the graft donor. The CDR3 runs from the conserved cysteine through the conserved F or W. The order of the fields is J gene, D gene, clone size, V gene, CDR3 DNA, CDR3 protein. D genes are given only for firm matches. The listing skips clone size in some rows; elsewhere it reads once, few, many or a size class.

TRBJ1-6 | TRBD1 | NA | TRBV10-3 | TGTGCCATCAGGGGGACAGGGGGCGCGGACAATTCACCCCTCCACTTT | CAIRGTGGADNSPLHF
TRBJ2-1 | TRBD1 | many | TRBV7-9 | TGTGCCAGCAGCTTAGCCTTCCGCAATCGGGACAGGGTTCCCGAGCAGTTCTTC | CASSLAFRNRDRVPEQFF
TRBJ2-2 | NA | many | TRBV12-3/TRBV12-4 | TGTGCCAGCAGCCCCAGGGTGAACACCGGGGAGCTGTTTTTT | CASSPRVNTGELFF
TRBJ1-2 | TRBD1 | many | TRBV5-1 | TGCGCCAGCAGCTTGAGGACAGGGCGCGTAGGGTATGGCTACACCTTC | CASSLRTGRVGYGYTF
TRBJ2-1 | TRBD2 | few | TRBV6-5 | TGTGCCAGCAGTACTCAGGCGGGGGGGTACAATGAGCAGTTCTTC | CASSTQAGGYNEQFF
TRBJ1-2 | NA | NA | TRBV5-1 | TGCGCCAGCAGAGAGACAGAGTCCGGTGGCTACACCTTC | CASRETESGGYTF
TRBJ2-7 | NA | many | TRBV28 | TGTGCCAGCAAAGGGGACTATGCAGGGGGGTACGAGCAGTACTTC | CASKGDYAGGYEQYF
TRBJ2-3 | TRBD1 | NA | TRBV29-1 | TGCAGCGTTGGGGACAGGGGCGGAGGACCAGATACGCAGTATTTT | CSVGDRGGGPDTQYF
TRBJ1-1 | TRBD1 | NA | TRBV6-5 | TGTGCCAGCAGTTACGGGGACAGGGGGCAAAACACTGAAGCTTTCTTT | CASSYGDRGQNTEAFF
TRBJ2-1 | NA | NA | TRBV5-6 | TGTGCCAGCAGCTTGAGGTCACATGAATACAATGAGCAGTTCTTC | CASSLRSHEYNEQFF
TRBJ2-1 | NA | few | TRBV12-1 | TGTGCCAGCACACCAAACCAAAAACAGGGCTGCAATGAGCAGTTCTTC | CASTPNQKQGCNEQFF
TRBJ2-4 | NA | few | TRBV4-1 | TGCGCCAGCCCCACAGAGTCCCTAGTCAAAAACATTCAGTACTTC | CASPTESLVKNIQYF
TRBJ1-3 | NA | NA | TRBV4-1 | TGCGCCAGCAGCCAAGATGGGACGTTAGGAAACACCATATATTTT | CASSQDGTLGNTIYF
TRBJ2-5 | NA | NA | TRBV12-3/TRBV12-4 | TGTGCCAGCAGTACCGGGGACACCCCCAGGGAGACCCAGTACTTC | CASSTGDTPRETQYF
TRBJ2-5 | NA | NA | TRBV12-5 | TGTGCTAGTGGTTTGCTAGGAGAGACCCAGTACTTC | CASGLLGETQYF
TRBJ2-7 | NA | NA | TRBV10-3 | TGTGCCATCAGTAGAGGGGACTACGAGCAGTACTTC | CAISRGDYEQYF
TRBJ2-1 | NA | NA | TRBV3-1 | TGTGCCAGCAGCCAAGCCCGGGGGCGCATCAATGAGCAGTTCTTC | CASSQARGRINEQFF
TRBJ2-1 | TRBD2 | NA | TRBV7-9 | TGTGCCAGCAGCTTACTTCCAGCGGGGGGCCCCTACAATGAGCAGTTCTTC | CASSLLPAGGPYNEQFF
TRBJ2-5 | TRBD2 | NA | TRBV2 | TGTGCCAGCAGTCCCCGGGTGCTAGCGGACAAGCAAGAGACCCAGTACTTC | CASSPRVLADKQETQYF
TRBJ2-3 | NA | NA | TRBV27 | TGTGCCAGCAGGGATAGCGGCACAGATACGCAGTATTTT | CASRDSGTDTQYF
TRBJ2-1 | NA | NA | TRBV19 | TGTGCCAGTTCGGCTACCTACTACAATGAGCAGTTCTTC | CASSATYYNEQFF
TRBJ2-5 | TRBD1 | NA | TRBV12-3/TRBV12-4 | TGTGCCAGCAGCCGAGGACAGGGGGTGTTCGAGACCCAGTACTTC | CASSRGQGVFETQYF
TRBJ2-1 | TRBD1 | NA | TRBV5-1 | TGCGCCAGCAGGTATTACAGGGGAAACAATGAGCAGTTCTTC | CASRYYRGNNEQFF
TRBJ2-2 | NA | once | TRBV5-1 | TGCGCCAGCAGCTACGGGGCCATCGGGGAGCTGTTTTTT | CASSYGAIGELFF
TRBJ2-1 | NA | few | TRBV28 | TGTGCCAGCAGTTCTGCCCCGACGGGGCAGTTCTTC | CASSSAPTGQFF
TRBJ1-4 | TRBD1 | NA | TRBV12-3/TRBV12-4 | TGTGCCAGCAGAACAGGGGCCCCGGTTAATGAAAAACTGTTTTTT | CASRTGAPVNEKLFF
TRBJ2-2 | NA | NA | TRBV5-1 | TGCGCCAGCAGCCCCAGGGACGGCCTCGCCGGGGAGCTGTTTTTT | CASSPRDGLAGELFF
TRBJ2-2 | NA | NA | TRBV5-1 | TGCGCCAGCAGCTTTCACAGGGATGAGGAGCTGTTTTTT | CASSFHRDEELFF
TRBJ2-1 | NA | NA | TRBV5-1 | TGCGCCAGCAGCTTGAGTTCTACCTACAATGAGCAGTTCTTC | CASSLSSTYNEQFF
TRBJ1-2 | NA | few | TRBV14 | TGTGCCAGCAGCCCTACGTACAAGGGGACCAACTATGGCTACACCTTC | CASSPTYKGTNYGYTF
TRBJ1-2 | NA | NA | TRBV29-1 | TGCAGCGCCCTACTCCCAACCGCCTACGGCTACACCTTC | CSALLPTAYGYTF
TRBJ2-1 | NA | NA | TRBV7-2 | TGTGCCAGCAGCTTAGCTCGGGACTTAGGTGAGCAGTTCTTC | CASSLARDLGEQFF
TRBJ2-1 | TRBD1 | few | TRBV5-1 | TGCGCCAGCAGCTGGGGGACAGCTTTAACATCCTACAATGAGCAGTTCTTC | CASSWGTALTSYNEQFF
TRBJ2-3 | NA | few | TRBV28 | TGTGCCAGCAGTCCCTGGGGGGGGCAGAGGTGGGATACGCAGTATTTT | CASSPWGGQRWDTQYF
TRBJ1-1 | TRBD1 | NA | TRBV29-1 | TGCAGCGCCTCGGGACAGTATAACACTGAAGCTTTCTTT | CSASGQYNTEAFF
TRBJ2-1 | NA | NA | TRBV5-1 | TGCGCCAGCAGCTTGGCCGGGCTCGGCAATGAGCAGTTCTTC | CASSLAGLGNEQFF
TRBJ2-1 | NA | many | TRBV27 | TGTGCCAGCAGTTTGGGAAGGGGATTAGCTGGTGAGCAGTTCTTC | CASSLGRGLAGEQFF
TRBJ2-7 | NA | NA | TRBV5-1 | TGCGCCAGCAGCTTGGGGACAGGGACTATATACGAGCAGTACTTC | CASSLGTGTIYEQYF
TRBJ1-2 | NA | NA | TRBV2 | TGTGCCAGCAGGGTATTCTATGGCTACACCTTC | CASRVFYGYTF
TRBJ2-1 | NA | NA | TRBV9 | TGTGCCAGCAGCGCCGGCTACAGGGTTGTCAATGAGCAGTTCTTC | CASSAGYRVVNEQFF
TRBJ2-7 | TRBD1 | NA | TRBV9 | TGTGCCAGCAGCCCCGCCCCGGGACAGGGTAACGAGCAGTACTTC | CASSPAPGQGNEQYF
TRBJ1-2 | TRBD1 | NA | TRBV5-6 | TGTGCCAGCAATATACAGGGGGCCCTGGTCTATGGCTACACCTTC | CASNIQGALVYGYTF
TRBJ1-2 | NA | NA | TRBV18 | TGTGCCAGCTCACCAAGCGCCTATGGCTACACCTTC | CASSPSAYGYTF
TRBJ2-3 | NA | few | TRBV5-1 | TGCGCCAGCAGCCCGAGGAAGGCCCTAGATACGCAGTATTTT | CASSPRKALDTQYF
TRBJ1-1 | TRBD1 | NA | TRBV29-1 | TGCAGTTGGAGGACAGGTGCAAGAGCTTTCTTT | CSWRTGARAFF
TRBJ2-3 | NA | NA | TRBV12-3/TRBV12-4 | TGTGCCGGCGGGACGGATGGAGGTCCGCAGTATTTT | CAGGTDGGPQYF
TRBJ2-5 | NA | once | TRBV16 | TGTGCCAGCAGCCAACATCCAGGGGCTGGGGAGACCCAGTACTTC | CASSQHPGAGETQYF
TRBJ2-5 | TRBD1 | NA | TRBV18 | TGTGCCAGCTCAAGGGACAGGGGAGAAGAGACCCAGTACTTC | CASSRDRGEETQYF
TRBJ1-6 | NA | few | TRBV7-2 | TGTGCCAGCAGCTTAGCAGGTGGGAGCGGTTCACCCCTCCACTTT | CASSLAGGSGSPLHF
TRBJ1-2 | TRBD1 | NA | TRBV7-1 | TGTGCCAGCACTCGACAGGGGAAAGGCTACACCTTC | CASTRQGKGYTF